The TCR beta chain described here comes from a study of T cell repertoires in cytomegalovirus infection. The wider study: Indications of both CMV infection and matching HLA type were provided by public TCR beta signatures.

CDR1 and CDR2 from the germline V gene are SGHTA and FQGNSA. Trimming took off 4 bases at V and 2 bases at J, with 11 bases between the two ends. The CDR3 is made up of 14 amino acids. TCRdb reprocessed the reads via MiXCR and lists one record per CDR3 protein. The sample has a few hundred thousand distinct CDR3 sequences; 18% are singletons. This clonotype has ten or more counts. The chain recombines TRBV7-2 with TRBJ2-5; D is perhaps TRBD1 or TRBD2 (5 bases each). This clonotype was sampled from a human donor in good health (CMV status not recorded). Some clones in this sample may be carry-over from other donors' samples. Sequenced input: PBMCs. This chain's CDR3 is CASSWMGVQETQYF. Written as DNA, the CDR3 is TGTGCCAGCAGCTGGATGGGGGTTCAAGAGACCCAGTACTTC.